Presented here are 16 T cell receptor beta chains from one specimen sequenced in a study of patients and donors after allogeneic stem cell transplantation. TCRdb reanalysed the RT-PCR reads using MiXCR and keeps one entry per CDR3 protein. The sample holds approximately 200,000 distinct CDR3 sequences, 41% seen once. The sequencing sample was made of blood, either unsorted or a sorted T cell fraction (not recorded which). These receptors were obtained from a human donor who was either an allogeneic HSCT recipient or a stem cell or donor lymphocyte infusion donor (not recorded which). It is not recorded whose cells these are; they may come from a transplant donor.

CDR3 sequence reads: CASSRNPSASSYNEQFF. The CDR3 nucleotides read TGTGCCAGCAGCCGGAACCCTAGCGCGAGCTCCTACAATGAGCAGTTCTTC. The chain uses TRBV7-3 and TRBJ2-1; possible D gene TRBD2, 6 bases. Trimming stripped 5 bases from V and 0 bases from J, with 17 bases between. CDR3 length equals 17 residues. In germline, CDR1 is SGHTA, CDR2 FQGTGA.

The CDR3 nucleotides read TGTGCCAGCTGGAAGGGGCCCGCTGAAGCTTTCTTT. Amino acid sequence: CASWKGPAEAFF. The V and J genes are TRBV6-5 and TRBJ1-1, with D perhaps matching TRBD1 (5 bases). CDR1 and CDR2 from the germline V gene are MNHEY and SVGAGI. The V gene lost 8 bases and the J gene lost 6 bases, with 13 bases spanning the gap. The CDR3 contains 12 residues.

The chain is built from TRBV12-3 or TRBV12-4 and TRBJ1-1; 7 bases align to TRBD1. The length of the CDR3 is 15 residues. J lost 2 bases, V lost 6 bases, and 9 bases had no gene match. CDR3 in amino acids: CASRTGETRNTEAFF. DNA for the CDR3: TGTGCCAGCAGAACAGGGGAGACGCGCAACACTGAAGCTTTCTTT.

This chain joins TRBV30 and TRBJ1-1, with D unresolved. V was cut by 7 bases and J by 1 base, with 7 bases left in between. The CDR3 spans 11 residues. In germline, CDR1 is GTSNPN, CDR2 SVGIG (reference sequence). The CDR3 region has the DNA TGTGCCTTCTTCCGGAACACTGAAGCTTTCTTT. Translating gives CAFFRNTEAFF.

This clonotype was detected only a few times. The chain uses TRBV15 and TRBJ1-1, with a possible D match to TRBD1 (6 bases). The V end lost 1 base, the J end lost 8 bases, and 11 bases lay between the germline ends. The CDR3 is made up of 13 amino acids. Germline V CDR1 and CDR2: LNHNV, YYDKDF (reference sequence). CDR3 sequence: CATSRGPDREAFF. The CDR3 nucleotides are TGTGCCACCAGCAGAGGTCCAGACAGGGAAGCTTTCTTT.

Here the CDR3 DNA reads TGTGCCAGCAGTGACTACAGGGCCCAGCTCAATCAGCCCCAGCATTTT. Translation: CASSDYRAQLNQPQHF. The chain uses TRBV6-4 and TRBJ1-5; the D gene is possibly TRBD1 (6 bases). V was trimmed by 1 base and J by 3 bases, leaving 13 bases between them. Looked up from germline, CDR1 is MRHNA and CDR2 is SNTAGT. This CDR3 is 16 amino acids long.

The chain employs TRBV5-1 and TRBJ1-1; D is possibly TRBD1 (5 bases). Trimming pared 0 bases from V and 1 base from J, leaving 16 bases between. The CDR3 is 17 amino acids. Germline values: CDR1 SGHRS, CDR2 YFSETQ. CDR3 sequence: CASSLVQSGHTNTEAFF. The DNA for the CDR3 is TGCGCCAGCAGCTTGGTCCAATCAGGACACACGAACACTGAAGCTTTCTTT.

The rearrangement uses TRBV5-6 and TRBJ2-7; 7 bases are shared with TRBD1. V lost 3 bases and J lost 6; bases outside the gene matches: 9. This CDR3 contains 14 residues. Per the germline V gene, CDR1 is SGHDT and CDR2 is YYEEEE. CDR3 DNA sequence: TGTGCCAGCAGCTACTCCGGGACAGACCGCGAGCAGTACTTC. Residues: CASSYSGTDREQYF. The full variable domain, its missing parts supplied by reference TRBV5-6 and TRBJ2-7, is DAGVTQSPTHLIKTRGQQVTLRCSPKSGHDTVSWYQQALGQGPQFIFQYYEEEERQRGNFPDRFSGHQFPNYSSELNVNALLLGDSALYLCASSYSGTDREQYFGPGTRLTVT.

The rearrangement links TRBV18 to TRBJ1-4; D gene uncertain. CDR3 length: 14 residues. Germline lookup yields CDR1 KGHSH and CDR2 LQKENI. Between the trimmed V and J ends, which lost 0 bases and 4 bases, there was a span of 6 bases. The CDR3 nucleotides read TGTGCCAGCTCACCACCACAGAATAATGAAAAACTGTTTTTT. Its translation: CASSPPQNNEKLFF.

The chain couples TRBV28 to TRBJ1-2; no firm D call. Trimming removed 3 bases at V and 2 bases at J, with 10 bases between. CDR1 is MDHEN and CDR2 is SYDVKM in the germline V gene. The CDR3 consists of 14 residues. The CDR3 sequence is CASSFLDLNYGYTF. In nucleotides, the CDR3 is TGTGCCAGCAGTTTCCTGGACTTGAACTATGGCTACACCTTC.

In nucleotides, the CDR3 is TGTGCCACCACCTCCACCCAATCCGAAACCGGGGAGCTGTTTTTT. Translation: CATTSTQSETGELFF. This chain uses TRBV15 with TRBJ2-2; the D is unclear. The CDR3 extends over 15 amino acids. Trimming took 7 bases from V and 5 from J, leaving 17 bases between them. Germline V gene sequence: CDR1 LNHNV, CDR2 YYDKDF (reference sequence).

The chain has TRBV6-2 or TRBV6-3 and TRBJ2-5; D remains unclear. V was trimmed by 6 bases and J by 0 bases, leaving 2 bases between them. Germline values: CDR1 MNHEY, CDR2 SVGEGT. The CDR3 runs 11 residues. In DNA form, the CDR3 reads TGTGCCAGCAGATACCAAGAGACCCAGTACTTC. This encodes CASRYQETQYF.

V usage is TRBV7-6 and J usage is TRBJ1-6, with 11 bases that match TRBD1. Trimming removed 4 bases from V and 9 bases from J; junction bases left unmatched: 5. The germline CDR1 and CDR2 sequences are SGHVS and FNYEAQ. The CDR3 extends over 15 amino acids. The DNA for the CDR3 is TGTGCCAGCAGCTCGGGACAGGGGGACGGTTCACCCCTCCACTTT. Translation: CASSSGQGDGSPLHF.

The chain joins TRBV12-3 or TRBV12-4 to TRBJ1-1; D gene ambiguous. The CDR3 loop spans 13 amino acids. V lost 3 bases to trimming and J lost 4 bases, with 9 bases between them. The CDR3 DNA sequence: TGTGCCAGCAGTTTTCCGGGCGGCACTGAAGCTTTCTTT. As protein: CASSFPGGTEAFF.

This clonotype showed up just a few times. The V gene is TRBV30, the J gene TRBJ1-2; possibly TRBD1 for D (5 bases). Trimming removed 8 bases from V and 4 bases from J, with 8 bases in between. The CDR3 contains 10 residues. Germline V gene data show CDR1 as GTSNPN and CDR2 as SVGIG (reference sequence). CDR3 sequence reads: CAHGGYGYTF. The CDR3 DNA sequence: TGTGCCCACGGGGGCTATGGCTACACCTTC.

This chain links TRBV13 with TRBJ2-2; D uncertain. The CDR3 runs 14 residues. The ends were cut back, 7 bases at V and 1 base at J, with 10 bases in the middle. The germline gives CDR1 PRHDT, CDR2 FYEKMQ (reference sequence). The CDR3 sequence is CASMPWENTGELFF. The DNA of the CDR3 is TGTGCCAGCATGCCGTGGGAGAACACCGGGGAGCTGTTTTTT.